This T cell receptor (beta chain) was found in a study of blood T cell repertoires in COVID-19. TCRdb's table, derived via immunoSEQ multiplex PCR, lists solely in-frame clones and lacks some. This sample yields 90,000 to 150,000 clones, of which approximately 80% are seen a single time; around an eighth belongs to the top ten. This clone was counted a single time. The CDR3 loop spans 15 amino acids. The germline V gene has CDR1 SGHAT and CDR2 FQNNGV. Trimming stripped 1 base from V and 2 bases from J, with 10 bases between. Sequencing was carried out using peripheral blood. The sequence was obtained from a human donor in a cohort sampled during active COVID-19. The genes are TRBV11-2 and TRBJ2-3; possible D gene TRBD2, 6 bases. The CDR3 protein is CASSLGWGDTDTQYF. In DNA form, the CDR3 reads TGTGCCAGCAGCTTAGGCTGGGGGGACACAGATACGCAGTATTTT. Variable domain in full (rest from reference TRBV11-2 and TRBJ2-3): EAGVAQSPRYKIIEKRQSVAFWCNPISGHATLYWYQQILGQGPKLLIQFQNNGVVDDSQLPKDRFSAERLKGVDSTLKIQPAKLEDSAVYLCASSLGWGDTDTQYFGPGTRLTVL.